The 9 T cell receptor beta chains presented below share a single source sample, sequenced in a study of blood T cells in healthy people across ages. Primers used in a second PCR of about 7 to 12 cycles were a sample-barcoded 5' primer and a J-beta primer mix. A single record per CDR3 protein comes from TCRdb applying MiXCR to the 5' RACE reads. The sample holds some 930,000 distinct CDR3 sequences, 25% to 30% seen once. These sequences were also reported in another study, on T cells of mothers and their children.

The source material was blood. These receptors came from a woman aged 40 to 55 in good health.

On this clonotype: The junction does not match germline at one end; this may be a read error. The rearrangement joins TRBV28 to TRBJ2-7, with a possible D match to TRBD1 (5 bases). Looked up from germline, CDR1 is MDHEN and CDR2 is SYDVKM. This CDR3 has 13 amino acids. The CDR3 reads CARSLVQGDEQYF. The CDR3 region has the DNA TGTGCCCGCAGTTTGGTCCAGGGCGACGAGCAGTACTTC.

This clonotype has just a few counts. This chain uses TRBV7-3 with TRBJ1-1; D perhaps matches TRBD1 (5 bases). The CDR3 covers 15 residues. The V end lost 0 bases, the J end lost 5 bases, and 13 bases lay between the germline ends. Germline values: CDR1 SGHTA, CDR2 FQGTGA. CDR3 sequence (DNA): TGTGCCAGCAGCTTAACTGGGGGTTTAAGTACTGAAGCTTTCTTT. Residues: CASSLTGGLSTEAFF.

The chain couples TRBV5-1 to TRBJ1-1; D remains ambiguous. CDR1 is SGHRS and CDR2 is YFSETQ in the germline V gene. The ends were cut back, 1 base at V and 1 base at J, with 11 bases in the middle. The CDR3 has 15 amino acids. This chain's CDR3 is CASSLSGMGNTEAFF. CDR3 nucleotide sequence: TGCGCCAGCAGCTTGTCGGGAATGGGGAACACTGAAGCTTTCTTT.

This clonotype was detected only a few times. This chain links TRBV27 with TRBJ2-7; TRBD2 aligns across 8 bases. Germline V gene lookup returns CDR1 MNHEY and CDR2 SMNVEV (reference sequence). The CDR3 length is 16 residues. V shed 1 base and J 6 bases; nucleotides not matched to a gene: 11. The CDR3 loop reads CASSLYRVGLASEQYF. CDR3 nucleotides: TGTGCCAGCAGTTTATACCGTGTAGGACTAGCAAGCGAGCAGTACTTC.

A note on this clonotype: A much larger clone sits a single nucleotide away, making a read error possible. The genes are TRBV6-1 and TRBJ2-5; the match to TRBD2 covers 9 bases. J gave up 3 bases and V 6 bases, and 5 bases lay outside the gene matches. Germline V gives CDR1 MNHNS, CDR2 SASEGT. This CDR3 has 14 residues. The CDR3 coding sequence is TGTGCCAGCAGGGCCGGGACTAGCAAAGAGACCCAGTACTTC. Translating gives CASRAGTSKETQYF.

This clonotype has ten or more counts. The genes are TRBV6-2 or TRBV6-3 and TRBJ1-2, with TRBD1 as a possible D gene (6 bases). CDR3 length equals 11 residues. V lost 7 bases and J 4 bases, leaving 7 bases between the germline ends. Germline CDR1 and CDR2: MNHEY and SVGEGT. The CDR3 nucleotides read TGTGCCAGCACGACAGGCTATGGCTACACCTTC. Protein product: CASTTGYGYTF.

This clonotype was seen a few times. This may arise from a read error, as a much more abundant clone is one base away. The DNA for the CDR3 is TGTGCCAGCAGCCAAGTCAGAGAGCGGTACTTC. Protein: CASSQVRERYF. The V gene is TRBV14, the J gene TRBJ2-4; no reliable D call. V lost 1 base and J 15 bases, leaving 10 bases between the germline ends. Germline V gene data show CDR1 as SGHDN and CDR2 as FVKESK. The length of the CDR3 is 11 residues.

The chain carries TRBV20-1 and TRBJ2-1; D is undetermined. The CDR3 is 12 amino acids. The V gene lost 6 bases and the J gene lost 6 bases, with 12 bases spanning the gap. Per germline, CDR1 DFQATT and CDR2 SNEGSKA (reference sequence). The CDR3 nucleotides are TGCAGTGCGGAAGTAGAGATCAATGAGCAGTTCTTC. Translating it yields CSAEVEINEQFF.

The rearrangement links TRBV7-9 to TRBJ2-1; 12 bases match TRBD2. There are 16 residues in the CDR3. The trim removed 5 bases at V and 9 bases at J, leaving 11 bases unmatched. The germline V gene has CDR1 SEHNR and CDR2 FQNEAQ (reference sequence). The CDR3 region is CASSMLAGGLVGEQFF. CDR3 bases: TGTGCCAGCAGCATGCTAGCGGGGGGGCTCGTTGGTGAGCAGTTCTTC.